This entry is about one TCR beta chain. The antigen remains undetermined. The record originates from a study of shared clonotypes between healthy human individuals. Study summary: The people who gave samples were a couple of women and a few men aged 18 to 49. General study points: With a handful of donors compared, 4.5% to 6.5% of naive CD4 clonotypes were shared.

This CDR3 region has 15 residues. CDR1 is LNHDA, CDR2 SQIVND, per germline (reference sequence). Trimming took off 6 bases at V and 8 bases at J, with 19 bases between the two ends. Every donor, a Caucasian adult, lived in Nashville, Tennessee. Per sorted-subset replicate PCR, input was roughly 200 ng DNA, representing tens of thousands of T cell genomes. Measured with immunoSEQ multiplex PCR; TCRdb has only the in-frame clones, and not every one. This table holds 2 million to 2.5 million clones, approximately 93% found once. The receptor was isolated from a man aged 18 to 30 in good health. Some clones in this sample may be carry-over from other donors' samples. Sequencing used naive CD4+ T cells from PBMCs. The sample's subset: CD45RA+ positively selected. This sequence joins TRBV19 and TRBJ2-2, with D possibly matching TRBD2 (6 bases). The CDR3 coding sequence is TGTGCCAGTAGATTTAGGGCTAGCGAGGGAGGGGAGCTGTTTTTT. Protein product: CASRFRASEGGELFF.